The rows below give T cell receptor beta chains drawn from one sample of a study of T cells in localized non-small cell lung cancer. Data came from immunoSEQ multiplex PCR; TCRdb stores just in-frame clones and leaves some out. The sample comprises around 24,000 clones, approximately 84% of which are singletons, and about 4.4% rests with the top ten. The material was PBMCs, obtained before any cancer treatment. Source of these receptors: a man aged 40-75 years with stage II lung adenocarcinoma. Each CDR3 is given with its conserved first and last residue. A D gene is named only where the DNA matches it firmly. For some rows the clone size is stated as once, few or many, or as a class when expanded; others skip it.

D: NA; size: NA; V: TRBV27; J: TRBJ2-1; DNA: TGTGCCAGCAGTTTCTCCCCCAGGCAAAGGGGGACGCTATACAATGAGCAGTTCTTC; CDR3: CASSFSPRQRGTLYNEQFF
D: NA; size: NA; V: TRBV2; J: TRBJ1-1; DNA: TGTGCCAGCAGTAGGACAGATTTGACTGAAGCTTTCTTT; CDR3: CASSRTDLTEAFF
D: NA; size: NA; V: TRBV5-8; J: TRBJ2-6; DNA: TGTGCCAGCGGAAGCGGACAGCACTCTGGGGCCAACGTCCTGACTTTC; CDR3: CASGSGQHSGANVLTF
D: NA; size: NA; V: TRBV29-1; J: TRBJ1-1; DNA: TGCAGCGTGAGACAGGCGCGTGAAGCTTTCTTT; CDR3: CSVRQAREAFF
D: NA; size: NA; V: TRBV11-2; J: TRBJ1-1; DNA: TGTGCCAGCAGCTTAGCATGGGGAGATGCTTTCTTT; CDR3: CASSLAWGDAFF
D: NA; size: NA; V: TRBV19; J: TRBJ2-5; DNA: TGTGCCAGTAGCTCTACCGGGACTCAGAGGGAGACCCAGTACTTC; CDR3: CASSSTGTQRETQYF
D: NA; size: NA; V: TRBV29-1; J: TRBJ2-1; DNA: TGCAGCGTCGTTAGGGACTGGGGAAACAATGAGCAGTTCTTC; CDR3: CSVVRDWGNNEQFF
D: TRBD1; size: NA; V: TRBV5-1; J: TRBJ1-1; DNA: TGCGCCAGCAGCTCACAGGGGGCGCGAGGCACTGAAGCTTTCTTT; CDR3: CASSSQGARGTEAFF
D: TRBD1; size: NA; V: TRBV19; J: TRBJ2-2; DNA: TGTGCCAGTCGGACAGGGGCCCACACCGGGGAGCTGTTTTTT; CDR3: CASRTGAHTGELFF
D: NA; size: NA; V: TRBV4-2; J: TRBJ1-5; DNA: TGTGCCAGCAGCCAAGGGGGGGATCAGCCCCAGCATTTT; CDR3: CASSQGGDQPQHF
D: NA; size: NA; V: TRBV7-2; J: TRBJ2-5; DNA: TGTGCCAGCAGCTTCCAGGCTGGGCGGGAGACCCAGTACTTC; CDR3: CASSFQAGRETQYF
D: NA; size: NA; V: TRBV7-9; J: TRBJ1-4; DNA: TGTGCCAGCAGCCCGACAGGAGGAAAACTGTTTTTT; CDR3: CASSPTGGKLFF
D: NA; size: NA; V: TRBV7-9; J: TRBJ1-5; DNA: TGTGCCAGCAGTCCTTGGTCTCAGCCCCAGCATTTT; CDR3: CASSPWSQPQHF
D: NA; size: NA; V: TRBV7-9; J: TRBJ2-2; DNA: TGTGCCAGCAGCAGGGCCTCAGGGGGGGACACCGGGGAGCTGTTTTTT; CDR3: CASSRASGGDTGELFF
D: NA; size: NA; V: TRBV7-9; J: TRBJ1-3; DNA: TGTGCCAGCAGCCCCTTGGGGGCTTCCCCTGGAAACACCATATATTTT; CDR3: CASSPLGASPGNTIYF
D: NA; size: few; V: TRBV10-3; J: TRBJ1-1; DNA: TGTGCCATCAGTGAGTCGGTCGGTTACACTGAAGCTTTCTTT; CDR3: CAISESVGYTEAFF
D: TRBD1; size: once; V: TRBV13; J: TRBJ1-2; DNA: TGTGCCAGCAGCCGACAGGGGAGCTATGGCTACACCTTC; CDR3: CASSRQGSYGYTF
D: TRBD2; size: NA; V: TRBV18; J: TRBJ2-7; DNA: TGTGCCAGCTCACCACGACTAGCGGGGTCCCACGAGCAGTACTTC; CDR3: CASSPRLAGSHEQYF
D: NA; size: NA; V: TRBV11-3; J: TRBJ2-2; DNA: TGTGCCAGCAGAGCCTCCGGGACACAAAACACCGGGGAGCTGTTTTTT; CDR3: CASRASGTQNTGELFF
D: NA; size: NA; V: TRBV5-4; J: TRBJ2-7; DNA: TGTGCCAGCAGCTTGGGAAGACCCTACGAGCAGTACTTC; CDR3: CASSLGRPYEQYF
D: NA; size: NA; V: TRBV6-5; J: TRBJ2-7; DNA: TGTGCCAGCAGTTATTCCAGGGGAAACTCCTACGAGCAGTACTTC; CDR3: CASSYSRGNSYEQYF
D: NA; size: NA; V: TRBV10-3; J: TRBJ2-5; DNA: TGTGCCATCAGCGGGACTGCCTACCAAGAGACCCAGTACTTC; CDR3: CAISGTAYQETQYF